This TCR beta chain was retrieved from a study of control samples from healthy donors and cancer patients. This CDR3 comprises 13 residues. With 6 bases clipped from V and 3 bases from J, the junction kept 4 bases outside the gene matches. Per the germline V gene, CDR1 is KGHSY and CDR2 is FQNENV. Clones were read by immunoSEQ multiplex PCR, and TCRdb kept only the in-frame ones, dropping some. The sample carries under 200,000 clones, 80% to 90% recorded once. This receptor was obtained from a woman aged 25 to 39 in good health. The sample was blood. The J gene is TRBJ2-7, the V gene TRBV16, with TRBD1 matching 8 bases. CDR3 DNA sequence: TGTGCCAGCAGTGGGGGACAGGTCTACGAGCAGTACTTC. This translates into CASSGGQVYEQYF.